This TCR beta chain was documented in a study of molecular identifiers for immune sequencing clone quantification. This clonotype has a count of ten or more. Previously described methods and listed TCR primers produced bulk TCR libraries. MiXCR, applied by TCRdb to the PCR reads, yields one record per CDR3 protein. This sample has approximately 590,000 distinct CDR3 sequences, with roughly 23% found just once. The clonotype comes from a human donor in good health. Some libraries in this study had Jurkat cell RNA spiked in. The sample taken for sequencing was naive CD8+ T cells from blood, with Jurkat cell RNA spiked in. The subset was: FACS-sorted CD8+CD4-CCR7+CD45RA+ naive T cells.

The CDR3 spells CASSSVGDREGGYTF. The CDR3 DNA reads TGTGCCAGCAGCTCCGTAGGGGACAGGGAAGGCGGCTACACCTTC. This chain joins TRBV5-6 and TRBJ1-2; 9 positions match TRBD1. This CDR3 is 15 amino acids long. The junction had 11 bases not matched to a gene; V was cut back by 3 bases and J by 8 bases. Germline V gives CDR1 SGHDT, CDR2 YYEEEE.